The present TCR beta chain was sequenced within a study of breast tumors, draining lymph nodes, adjacent tissues. Findings of the study overall: That most tumor T cells come from lymph nodes remained unproven. Tumor TCR diversity was below lymph nodes but above nontumor tissue. Compared with basal-like, luminal-like tumors shared significantly more repertoire with nontumor tissue.

This clonotype was picked up a small number of times. As yet, its antigen is unknown. Samples came from axillary lymph nodes draining the breast cancer. MiXCR, run by TCRdb on the multiplex PCR reads, gives a single entry per CDR3 protein. The sample has roughly 110,000 distinct CDR3 sequences, about 29% seen once. This CDR3 has 13 amino acids. Trimming stripped 4 bases from V and 2 bases from J, with 5 bases between. From germline, CDR1 is WNHNN and CDR2 SYGVQD (reference sequence). Sequenced sample: axillary lymph node tissue. This sequence originates from a female donor with breast cancer. Some clones in this sample may be carry-over from other donors' samples. The genes are TRBV10-1 and TRBJ2-2; D is uncertain. CDR3 nucleotides: TGCGCCAGCAGTGGAAGAAACACCGGGGAGCTGTTTTTT. Its translation: CASSGRNTGELFF.